The 32 T cell receptor beta chains reported below all come from one sample, sequenced in a study of metastatic and nonmetastatic thyroid tumors. TCRdb called clones again from the PCR reads with MiXCR. Of some 31,000 clones detected, 7.4% appear once; the ten largest clones hold just under 45%. Thyroid surgery had not been preceded by any treatment in any patient. The sequenced material came from blood. The receptors here all came from a female donor with papillary thyroid cancer or a benign thyroid nodule (not recorded which). Some clones in this sample may be carry-over from other donors' samples.

The chain recombines TRBV3-1 with TRBJ1-6; 11 bases map to TRBD1. The germline V gene encodes CDR1 LGHDT and CDR2 YNNKEL (reference sequence). The CDR3 has 20 residues. The junction had 14 bases not matched to a gene; V was cut back by 0 bases and J by 7 bases. DNA of the CDR3: TGTGCCAGCAGCCAAGAGGCAGGACAGGGGGCTGGGGGAGACAATTCACCCCTCCACTTT. It encodes CASSQEAGQGAGGDNSPLHF.

This clone was seen many times. The chain has TRBV6-4 and TRBJ2-7; D possibly corresponds to TRBD1 (6 bases). Between the trimmed V and J ends, which lost 9 bases and 0 bases, there was a span of 15 bases. Germline V gene lookup returns CDR1 MRHNA and CDR2 SNTAGT. CDR3 size: 14 residues. The CDR3 nucleotides are TGTGCCAGGTCTGGGGTAGGGGGCTCCTACGAGCAGTACTTC. Its translation: CARSGVGGSYEQYF.

This clone was recorded many times. The rearrangement joins TRBV4-3 to TRBJ1-1; the D gene is possibly TRBD1 (5 bases). This CDR3 is built from 15 residues. Looked up from germline, CDR1 is LGHNA and CDR2 is YSLEER. The V end was cut by 4 bases, the J end by 3 bases, with 15 bases between. In DNA form, the CDR3 reads TGCGCCAGCAGCCTCAGTAAGGGGATGGACACTGAAGCTTTCTTT. Its protein is CASSLSKGMDTEAFF.

This clone was seen many times. This chain joins TRBV11-3 and TRBJ2-1, with TRBD1 matching 7 bases. V gave up 4 bases and J gave up 6 bases; unmatched junction bases: 9. The CDR3 runs to 15 residues. Germline V gene lookup returns CDR1 SGHNT and CDR2 YENEEA. CDR3 in amino acids: CASSYPLGQSNEQFF. The CDR3, as DNA: TGTGCCAGCAGCTACCCTCTGGGACAGAGCAATGAGCAGTTCTTC.

At least ten counts were recorded for this clone. V and J are TRBV12-3 or TRBV12-4 and TRBJ2-3, with TRBD2 matching over 8 bases. Trimming cost V 2 bases and J 1 base; bases outside gene matches: 8. The CDR3 consists of 17 residues. CDR3 in amino acids: CASSLHGTRGGTDTQYF. CDR3 coding DNA: TGTGCCAGCAGTTTACATGGGACTAGAGGGGGCACAGATACGCAGTATTTT.

The table lists this clone with many counts. V gene TRBV7-9 combines with J gene TRBJ2-3, with D possibly TRBD2 on 6 matching bases. Trimming pared 3 bases from V and 0 bases from J, leaving 7 bases between. The CDR3 contains 14 residues. Germline values: CDR1 SEHNR, CDR2 FQNEAQ (reference sequence). The CDR3 nucleotides are TGTGCCAGCAGCTTTGGAGGGAGCACAGATACGCAGTATTTT. Translating gives CASSFGGSTDTQYF.

About this clone itself: This may come from a read error, since a much larger clone is one base off. The chain uses TRBV10-3 and TRBJ2-1, with D unresolved. The V gene's germline CDR1 is ENHRY and CDR2 SYGVKD. The CDR3 spans 13 residues. The CDR3, as DNA: TGTGCCGTCAGTGATCTCGGAAAGAATGAGCAGTTCTTC. Translation gives CAVSDLGKNEQFF.

V usage is TRBV28 and J usage is TRBJ2-7; TRBD1 matches at 10 bases. CDR1 is MDHEN and CDR2 is SYDVKM in the germline V gene. With V trimmed by 5 bases and J by 5 bases, 6 bases remained unmatched. The CDR3 length is 14 residues. CDR3 protein: CASSTGTGAHEQYF. DNA of the CDR3: TGTGCCAGCAGTACCGGGACAGGGGCCCACGAGCAGTACTTC.

This clone was recorded many times. The genes are TRBV13 and TRBJ2-7; D uncertain. This CDR3 contains 13 residues. V gave up 0 bases and J gave up 3 bases, with 6 bases separating them. Looked up from germline, CDR1 is PRHDT and CDR2 is FYEKMQ (reference sequence). CDR3 DNA sequence: TGTGCCAGCAGCTTAGGGTCAAACTACGAGCAGTACTTC. Protein: CASSLGSNYEQYF. Full variable domain (missing parts from reference TRBV13 and TRBJ2-7): AAGVIQSPRHLIKEKRETATLKCYPIPRHDTVYWYQQGPGQDPQFLISFYEKMQSDKGSIPDRFSAQQFSDYHSELNMSSLELGDSALYFCASSLGSNYEQYFGPGTRLTVT.

V gene TRBV6-1 combines with J gene TRBJ2-3, with D perhaps matching TRBD2 (6 bases). Germline lookup yields CDR1 MNHNS and CDR2 SASEGT. The CDR3 has 16 residues. With 6 bases removed from V and 4 bases from J, the gap between germline ends came to 20 bases. CDR3 nucleotides: TGTGCCAGCAGGCCATATTTTCGGGGGTTCTCAGATACGCAGTATTTT. Protein: CASRPYFRGFSDTQYF.

This clone was counted between two and nine times. A read error may explain this, as a much larger clone is one base away. The gene calls are TRBV12-3 or TRBV12-4 and TRBJ2-3; either TRBD1 or TRBD2 may fit D (6 bases each). V lost 3 bases and J 0 bases, leaving 10 bases between the germline ends. This CDR3 has 15 amino acids. CDR3 sequence: CASSFGGLSTDTQYF. CDR3 nucleotides: TGTGCCAGCAGTTTCGGGGGCCTTAGCACAGATACGCAGTATTTT.

This clone appeared many times. The V and J genes are TRBV11-1 and TRBJ2-5, with D hard to call. The CDR3 length is 12 residues. Germline loops: CDR1 SGHAT, CDR2 FQDESV (reference sequence). Trimming shortened V by 5 bases and J by 3 bases, and 7 bases separated the two germline ends. The CDR3: CASSPEEETQYF. Here the CDR3 DNA reads TGTGCCAGCAGCCCTGAGGAAGAGACCCAGTACTTC.

The table lists this clone with many counts. The chain links TRBV6-5 to TRBJ1-2, with D possibly being TRBD1 (6 bases). The CDR3 spans 14 residues. V lost 0 bases, J lost 8 bases, and 13 bases lay in between. The germline CDR1 and CDR2 sequences are MNHEY and SVGAGI. CDR3: CASSYSQGSGGYTF. DNA of the CDR3: TGTGCCAGCAGTTACTCGCAGGGGTCTGGCGGCTACACCTTC.

This clone has a count of ten or more. The gene calls are TRBV28 and TRBJ2-1; TRBD2 matches at 15 bases. Per germline, CDR1 MDHEN and CDR2 SYDVKM. J lost 4 bases, V lost 5 bases, and 12 bases had no gene match. The CDR3 spans 19 residues. CDR3 nucleotide sequence: TGTGCCAGCAGTGGACTAGGACTAGCGGGAGGGCCAGCGTACAATGAGCAGTTCTTC. It encodes CASSGLGLAGGPAYNEQFF.

In this sample, this clone turned up a few times. The V call is TRBV6-4, the J call TRBJ2-6, with 11 bases identical to TRBD1. CDR3 length: 16 residues. From germline, CDR1 is MRHNA and CDR2 SNTAGT. Trimming at V came to 7 bases and at J to 0 bases, leaving 2 bases not matched to a gene. The DNA for the CDR3 is TGTGCCAGCATTGGGACAGGGGGCTCTGGGGCCAACGTCCTGACTTTC. Its protein is CASIGTGGSGANVLTF.

Details on this clone: Just one base apart from a much larger clone, this may be a read error. This rearrangement joins TRBV20-1 to TRBJ2-7; 8 positions agree with TRBD2. The junction had 9 bases not matched to a gene; V was cut back by 3 bases and J by 5 bases. Germline V gene sequence: CDR1 DFQATT, CDR2 SNEGSKA (reference sequence). The CDR3 loop spans 14 amino acids. This CDR3 is CSASDRAGAHEQYF. In DNA, the CDR3 is TGCAGTGCTAGTGATAGAGCGGGAGCCCACGAGCAGTACTTC.

Many counts were recorded for this clone. V usage is TRBV20-1 and J usage is TRBJ1-1; 9 bases map to TRBD1. Germline values: CDR1 DFQATT, CDR2 SNEGSKA (reference sequence). The CDR3 runs 13 residues. The junction had 9 bases not matched to a gene; V was cut back by 6 bases and J by 7 bases. This CDR3 reads CSADGDRGFEAFF. Written as DNA, the CDR3 is TGCAGTGCCGACGGTGACAGGGGGTTTGAAGCTTTCTTT.

At least ten counts were recorded for this clone. The chain carries TRBV4-1 and TRBJ1-2; D is possibly TRBD1 (6 bases). Between the trimmed V and J ends, which lost 6 bases and 4 bases, there was a span of 21 bases. The CDR3 covers 16 residues. Germline V gene sequence: CDR1 MGHRA, CDR2 YSYEKL. CDR3 bases: TGCGCCAGCAGTCAAACTCAGGCGGGGGCGATCTATGGCTACACCTTC. This gives the protein CASSQTQAGAIYGYTF.

In this sample, this clone turned up many times. In DNA, the CDR3 is TGCAGTGCTATCAGACTAGCGGGTTCGTACAATGAGCAGTTCTTC. Protein product: CSAIRLAGSYNEQFF. This chain joins TRBV20-1 and TRBJ2-1; TRBD2 agrees at 10 bases. Germline assignment: CDR1 DFQATT and CDR2 SNEGSKA (reference sequence). This CDR3 region has 15 residues. V was clipped by 4 bases and J by 4 bases; unmatched bases: 7.

About this clone itself: Relative to the germline gene, one junction end is altered; a read error may explain this. The chain joins TRBV27 to TRBJ2-1; TRBD1 matches 10 bases. CDR1 is MNHEY and CDR2 is SMNVEV in the germline V gene (reference sequence). The CDR3 loop spans 16 amino acids. CDR3 bases: TGTGCCATCAGTTTAACCGACAGGGGGCGCAGTCATGAGCAGTTCTTC. Amino acids: CAISLTDRGRSHEQFF.

At least ten counts were recorded for this clone. In DNA form, the CDR3 reads TGTGCCATCAGCGGCAGGGTGGTAGAGACCCAGTACTTC. Translation: CAISGRVVETQYF. The chain has TRBV10-3 and TRBJ2-5; tentative D call: TRBD1 (5 bases). V was cut by 6 bases and J by 4 bases, with 12 bases left in between. The germline V gene has CDR1 ENHRY and CDR2 SYGVKD. The CDR3 loop spans 13 amino acids.

This clone was detected ten times or more. The rearrangement links TRBV7-2 to TRBJ2-7; D unclear. There are 14 residues in the CDR3. The V and J ends lost 1 base and 2 bases respectively, with 9 bases between them. CDR1 and CDR2 (germline): SGHTA, FQGNSA. The CDR3 bases are TGTGCCAGCAGCTTAGGGCTGGGGACCTACGAGCAGTACTTC. Translating it yields CASSLGLGTYEQYF.

In its sample, this clone was seen many times. This chain joins TRBV12-3 or TRBV12-4 and TRBJ2-2, with D perhaps TRBD1 (6 bases). CDR3 length: 16 residues. Trimming took 1 base from V and 6 from J, leaving 15 bases between them. The DNA of the CDR3 is TGTGCCAGCAGTTTAGGGAAGTACAGGGTGGCCGGGGAGCTGTTTTTT. This codes for CASSLGKYRVAGELFF.

This clone was counted many times. The V call is TRBV11-2, the J call TRBJ1-1; tentatively, D is TRBD1 (5 bases). Germline CDR1 SGHAT, CDR2 FQNNGV. Trimming left V 0 bases short and J 11 bases short, with 19 bases between. The CDR3 loop spans 15 amino acids. In nucleotides, the CDR3 is TGTGCCAGCAGCTTAGATCAGGGCAGGGTGGTAGTGGCTTTCTTT. Its translation is CASSLDQGRVVVAFF.

For this clone: A much bigger clone sits one base away, suggesting this may be a read error. DNA for the CDR3: TGTGCCAGCAGCGTAGGACTAGCGGGAGGGGCAAGCACAGATACGCAGTATTTT. It translates to CASSVGLAGGASTDTQYF. V usage is TRBV9 and J usage is TRBJ2-3, with 14 bases aligning to TRBD2. Germline trimming cut 0 bases from V and 0 bases from J; bases unmatched to any gene: 3. Germline assignment: CDR1 SGDLS and CDR2 YYNGEE. This CDR3 has 18 residues.

This clone has ten or more counts. The V call is TRBV7-2, the J call TRBJ2-7; possibly TRBD1 or TRBD2 for D (5 bases each). The length of the CDR3 is 14 residues. V lost 8 bases and J lost 2, with 16 bases in between. Germline V gene sequence: CDR1 SGHTA, CDR2 FQGNSA. The CDR3 region has the DNA TGTGCCAGCGCGTCGAGGGACCAGACCTACGAGCAGTACTTC. Amino acids: CASASRDQTYEQYF.

This clone was observed at least ten times. This chain links TRBV6-1 with TRBJ1-2, with 7 bases that match TRBD1. Germline assignment: CDR1 MNHNS and CDR2 SASEGT. The CDR3 has 15 amino acids. The J segment lost 5 bases and the V segment lost 5 bases, leaving 11 bases of the junction unmatched. CDR3 coding DNA: TGTGCCAGCAGTTTCAGGGGGGGACAGCCTTATGGCTACACCTTC. It yields the protein CASSFRGGQPYGYTF.

This clone was observed at least ten times. The chain recombines TRBV27 with TRBJ2-1; no reliable D call. Germline CDR1 and CDR2: MNHEY and SMNVEV (reference sequence). Trimming took off 5 bases at V and 5 bases at J, with 10 bases between the two ends. This CDR3 contains 13 residues. CDR3 coding DNA: TGTGCCAGCAGTAGACCCCCGGACAATGAGCAGTTCTTC. Translated, it gives CASSRPPDNEQFF.

This clone was counted ten times or more. The chain employs TRBV27 and TRBJ2-1; TRBD2 might be the D (6 bases). The CDR3 length is 16 residues. Trimming left V 3 bases short and J 1 base short, with 13 bases between. CDR1 MNHEY and CDR2 SMNVEV come from the germline V gene (reference sequence). CDR3 residues: CASSFISGTSYNEQFF. In nucleotides, the CDR3 is TGTGCCAGCAGTTTCATTAGCGGTACTTCCTACAATGAGCAGTTCTTC.

This clone was picked up a small number of times. A much bigger clone sits one base away, suggesting this may be a read error. This sample includes further DNA sequences coding for the same CDR3. The V call is TRBV2, the J call TRBJ2-7; 11 nucleotides line up with TRBD2. The V gene's germline CDR1 is SNHLY and CDR2 FYNNEI. Trimming took 3 bases from V and 12 from J; bases not matched to a gene: 10. This CDR3 has 14 residues. The CDR3, as DNA: TGTGCCAGCAGTGAGTCACTAGCGGGGGTTATGTCGTACTTC. It translates to CASSESLAGVMSYF.

This clone showed up many times. This sample also contains other DNA sequences that code for the same CDR3. CDR3 region: CASSQGGAGGTQYF. The CDR3 coding sequence is TGTGCCAGCAGCCAAGGGGGGGCTGGGGGGACCCAGTACTTC. The chain combines TRBV7-2 with TRBJ2-5; possibly TRBD2 for D (7 bases). CDR1 and CDR2 (germline): SGHTA, FQGNSA. This CDR3 contains 14 residues. Trimming stripped 5 bases from V and 7 bases from J, with 17 bases between. The entire variable domain, with the rest obtained from reference TRBV7-2 and TRBJ2-5, is as follows: GAGVSQSPSNKVTEKGKDVELRCDPISGHTALYWYRQSLGQGLEFLIYFQGNSAPDKSGLPSDRFSAERTGGSVSTLTIQRTQQEDSAVYLCASSQGGAGGTQYFGPGTRLLVL.

This clone appeared many times. This rearrangement joins TRBV5-5 to TRBJ1-6; TRBD1 matches 7 bases. Germline values: CDR1 SGHKS, CDR2 YYEKEE (reference sequence). This CDR3 comprises 15 residues. V shed 5 bases, J shed 4 bases, and the junction held 6 bases outside the gene matches. CDR3 sequence reads: CASRTPGQYNSPLHF. CDR3 DNA sequence: TGTGCCAGCAGAACTCCGGGACAGTATAATTCACCCCTCCACTTT.